Sequencing of this T cell receptor beta chain was carried out in a study of radiotherapy plus CTLA-4 blockade in lung cancer. The assay was immunoSEQ multiplex PCR, and TCRdb's table has in-frame clones only and misses some. The data show 27,000 or so clones, with approximately 77% seen just once and approximately 24% held by the top ten. V dropped 0 bases and J dropped 6 bases, with 15 bases sitting between them. Germline lookup yields CDR1 SEHNR and CDR2 FQNEAQ (reference sequence). The CDR3 totals 16 residues. This sequence originates from a human donor with non-small cell lung cancer that progressed on radiotherapy plus ipilimumab. V usage is TRBV7-9 and J usage is TRBJ1-5; TRBD1 is a possible D gene (5 bases). The sample here was peripheral blood, taken from a patient treated with radiotherapy plus ipilimumab. CDR3 DNA: TGTGCCAGCAGCTTAGCGCGGGGGGGGGTGACTCAGCCCCAGCATTTT. Protein: CASSLARGGVTQPQHF.